This entry is about one T cell receptor beta chain. The antigen is unknown. The entry originates in a study of T cell responses to AZD1222 COVID-19 vaccine. Study results and limitations: The donor cohort was predominantly white British with a female majority, and clonal diversity may have been underestimated. Mapped onto spike, vaccine-associated CD4 TCRs spanned it and were dominant at 160-218 and 743-854.

Assay: immunoSEQ multiplex PCR; the TCRdb copy retains only in-frame clones and omits some. The sample lists 140,000 to 150,000 clones; 80% to 90% were seen once. There are 15 residues in the CDR3. Germline assignment: CDR1 LGHNA and CDR2 YNFKEQ. Germline trimming cut 4 bases from V and 6 bases from J; bases unmatched to any gene: 5. This receptor was taken from an adult in good health. The starting material was peripheral blood, obtained on day 0 of AZD1222 vaccination. V and J are TRBV4-2 and TRBJ1-6, with TRBD1 matching over 8 bases. The CDR3 is CASSPPDRVNSPLHF. CDR3 sequence (DNA): TGTGCCAGCAGCCCTCCGGACAGGGTTAATTCACCCCTCCACTTT.